This T cell receptor (beta chain) stems from a study of T cells in Graves' hyperthyroidism and ophthalmopathy. This clonotype was seen repeatedly, ten times or more. Uncontrolled infection, other autoimmune disease, pregnancy or lactation excluded patients. Germline trimming cut 6 bases from V and 6 bases from J; bases unmatched to any gene: 4. Germline CDR1 and CDR2: LNHDA and SQIVND (reference sequence). This CDR3 region has 14 residues. The source material, RNA transcripts, was used to amplify TCR beta CDR3 regions. First-round RT-PCR of the TCR CDR3 relied on the HTBI primer set. TCRdb ran MiXCR on the multiplex PCR reads and lists one entry per CDR3 protein. The sample shows 45,000 to 75,000 distinct CDR3 sequences, about 50% of them seen only once.

This rearrangement joins TRBV19 to TRBJ2-2; 10 bases agree with TRBD1. The sample was blood. The receptor was isolated from a woman aged 25 to 45 with Graves' ophthalmopathy. CDR3 loop: CASRGTGVAGELFF. The DNA for the CDR3 is TGTGCCAGTAGGGGGACAGGGGTTGCCGGGGAGCTGTTTTTT.